Shown below are 10 T cell receptor beta chains from a single sample sequenced in a study of blood T cell repertoires in COVID-19. Clones were read by immunoSEQ multiplex PCR, and TCRdb kept only the in-frame ones, dropping some. Here the sample spans 100,000 to 120,000 clones, 75% to 85% being singletons. Sequences were obtained from peripheral blood. Receptor source: an older woman with acute or convalescent COVID-19.

The chain uses TRBV18 and TRBJ1-3; possible D gene TRBD1, 6 bases. In germline, CDR1 is KGHSH, CDR2 LQKENI. Trimming pared 3 bases from V and 2 bases from J, leaving 11 bases between. The CDR3 is 15 residues long. As DNA, the CDR3 is TGTGCCAGCTCACCCCAGGGGCCCCCTGGAAACACCATATATTTT. This encodes CASSPQGPPGNTIYF.

The CDR3 DNA reads as TGTGCCAGCAGGGCCGGGACAGGGGGCTATGGTGGCTACACCTTC. The encoded protein is CASRAGTGGYGGYTF. The V and J genes are TRBV27 and TRBJ1-2, with 12 bases that match TRBD1. Trimming removed 6 bases from V and 7 bases from J; junction bases left unmatched: 9. From germline, CDR1 is MNHEY and CDR2 SMNVEV (reference sequence). The CDR3 is made up of 15 amino acids.

The chain combines TRBV28 with TRBJ1-1; D uncertain. V dropped 4 bases and J dropped 5 bases, with 8 bases sitting between them. Germline-derived CDR1 and CDR2 are MDHEN and SYDVKM. The CDR3 has 12 amino acids. CDR3 residues: CASSSWATEAFF. The DNA of the CDR3 is TGTGCCAGCAGTTCATGGGCTACTGAAGCTTTCTTT.

The chain couples TRBV2 to TRBJ2-2, with D tentatively TRBD1 (6 bases). The V and J ends lost 5 bases and 2 bases respectively, with 12 bases between them. Per the germline V gene, CDR1 is SNHLY and CDR2 is FYNNEI. The CDR3 runs to 15 residues. CDR3 nucleotides: TGTGCCAGCAGTACAGGGACCTTCAACACCGGGGAGCTGTTTTTT. It yields the protein CASSTGTFNTGELFF.

The CDR3 reads CSVAGQGTNYGYTF. The CDR3 coding sequence is TGCAGCGTTGCCGGACAGGGGACCAACTATGGCTACACCTTC. The chain is built from TRBV29-1 and TRBJ1-2; 9 bases align to TRBD1. The V segment lost 4 bases and the J segment 2 bases; nucleotides outside the gene matches: 5. CDR1 and CDR2 (germline): SQVTM, ANQGSEA. The CDR3 length is 14 residues. Complete variable domain (other parts from reference TRBV29-1 and TRBJ1-2): SAVISQKPSRDICQRGTSLTIQCQVDSQVTMMFWYRQQPGQSLTLIATANQGSEATYESGFVIDKFPISRPNLTFSTLTVSNMSPEDSSIYLCSVAGQGTNYGYTFGSGTRLTVV.

The V call is TRBV6-1, the J call TRBJ2-3; the match to TRBD2 covers 9 bases. Per the germline V gene, CDR1 is MNHNS and CDR2 is SASEGT. The CDR3 spans 16 residues. V lost 0 bases to trimming and J lost 6 bases; unmatched junction nucleotides: 7. Written as DNA, the CDR3 is TGTGCCAGCAGTGAAGCCCGGCGGGGGGGCCGGGATACGCAGTATTTT. Protein: CASSEARRGGRDTQYF.

The chain uses TRBV2 and TRBJ2-7, with 10 bases that match TRBD2. This CDR3 comprises 18 residues. Trimming at V came to 8 bases and at J to 2 bases, leaving 18 bases not matched to a gene. Germline V lookup: CDR1 SNHLY, CDR2 FYNNEI. The CDR3 sequence is CASQPPFTLSGGTYEQYF. CDR3 coding DNA: TGTGCCAGCCAACCACCTTTCACCCTTAGCGGGGGGACCTACGAGCAGTACTTC. Complete variable domain (other parts from reference TRBV2 and TRBJ2-7): EPEVTQTPSHQVTQMGQEVILRCVPISNHLYFYWYRQILGQKVEFLVSFYNNEISEKSEIFDDQFSVERPDGSNFTLKIRSTKLEDSAMYFCASQPPFTLSGGTYEQYFGPGTRLTVT.

V and J are TRBV9 and TRBJ1-6; possibly TRBD1 for D (5 bases). The CDR3 is 15 residues long. The germline V gene encodes CDR1 SGDLS and CDR2 YYNGEE. V lost 4 bases and J lost 10, with 18 bases in between. The CDR3 here is CASSLSGTFPSPLHF. In nucleotides, the CDR3 is TGTGCCAGCAGCTTATCCGGGACTTTCCCCTCACCCCTCCACTTT.

This clone has only a few counts. The chain is built from TRBV11-2 and TRBJ1-6; possible D gene TRBD1, 5 bases. The V gene lost 1 base and the J gene lost 6 bases, with 13 bases spanning the gap. CDR1 SGHAT and CDR2 FQNNGV come from the germline V gene. The CDR3 contains 16 residues. The CDR3 spells CASSLAQQAINSPLHF. DNA of the CDR3: TGTGCCAGCAGCTTAGCTCAACAGGCGATTAATTCACCCCTCCACTTT.

V is TRBV7-2 and J is TRBJ1-5; 12 bases agree with TRBD1. CDR1 is SGHTA, CDR2 FQGNSA, per germline. This CDR3 is built from 17 residues. J lost 3 bases, V lost 2 bases, and 5 bases had no gene match. The CDR3 DNA sequence: TGTGCCAGCAGCTTAACCGGGACAGGGGGCTTCAATCAGCCCCAGCATTTT. It translates to CASSLTGTGGFNQPQHF.